This T cell receptor beta chain appears in the sequencing data of a study of cytomegalovirus exposure and HLA in healthy donors. The length of the CDR3 is 15 residues. The junction had 7 bases not matched to a gene; V was cut back by 1 base and J by 5 bases. CDR1 is SEHNR, CDR2 FQNEAQ, per germline (reference sequence). The sample holds a few counts of this clone. The antigen is unknown. Study-wide findings and caveats: Near-uniform donor sequencing depth was presumed by presence/absence analyses. Owing to their indistinguishability, certain V segments, notably TRBV6-2 and TRBV6-3, were excluded. Later analysis indicated greater clonal expansion among HLA-associated TCR beta chains than among equally common other chains. Earlier findings revealed that most TCR beta V segments proved productive either about 90% or about 30% of the time.

The PCR used 60 Vbeta and 13 Jbeta primers. Generated by immunoSEQ multiplex PCR, the TCRdb table keeps only in-frame clones and is missing some. The table has 85,000 to 130,000 clones, approximately 70% seen once. The TCR comes from a young woman in good health and CMV-seropositive. The sequenced sample was PBMCs. V is TRBV7-9 and J is TRBJ2-7, with 8 bases fitting TRBD1. The CDR3 loop is CASSLVRDRINEQYF. CDR3 nucleotide sequence: TGTGCCAGCAGCTTAGTTCGGGACAGGATCAACGAGCAGTACTTC.